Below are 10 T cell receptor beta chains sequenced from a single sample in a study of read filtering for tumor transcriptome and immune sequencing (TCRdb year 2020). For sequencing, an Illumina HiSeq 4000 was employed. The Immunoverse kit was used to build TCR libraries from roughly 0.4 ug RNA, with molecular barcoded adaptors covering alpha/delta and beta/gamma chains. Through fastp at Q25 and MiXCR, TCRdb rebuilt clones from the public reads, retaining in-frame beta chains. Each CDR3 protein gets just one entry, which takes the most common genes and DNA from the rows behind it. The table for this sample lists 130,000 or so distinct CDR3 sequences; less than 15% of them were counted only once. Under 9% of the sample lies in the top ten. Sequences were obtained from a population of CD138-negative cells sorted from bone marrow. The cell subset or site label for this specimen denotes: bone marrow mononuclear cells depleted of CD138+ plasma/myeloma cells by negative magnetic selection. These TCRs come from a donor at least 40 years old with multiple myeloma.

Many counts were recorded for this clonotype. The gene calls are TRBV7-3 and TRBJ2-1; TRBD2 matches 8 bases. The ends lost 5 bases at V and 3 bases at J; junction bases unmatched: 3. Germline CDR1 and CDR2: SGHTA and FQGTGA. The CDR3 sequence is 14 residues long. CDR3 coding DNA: TGTGCCAGCAGCGAAAGCGGGGGCTACAATGAGCAGTTCTTC. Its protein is CASSESGGYNEQFF.

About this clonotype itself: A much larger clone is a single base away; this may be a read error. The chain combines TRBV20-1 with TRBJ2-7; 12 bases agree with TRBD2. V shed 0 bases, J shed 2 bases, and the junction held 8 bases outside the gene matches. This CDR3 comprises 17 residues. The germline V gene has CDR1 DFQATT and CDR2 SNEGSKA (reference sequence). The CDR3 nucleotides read TGCAGTGCTAGAGATCGGCTAGCGGGAGGGCGGGCCTACGAGCAGTACTTC. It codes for CSARDRLAGGRAYEQYF.

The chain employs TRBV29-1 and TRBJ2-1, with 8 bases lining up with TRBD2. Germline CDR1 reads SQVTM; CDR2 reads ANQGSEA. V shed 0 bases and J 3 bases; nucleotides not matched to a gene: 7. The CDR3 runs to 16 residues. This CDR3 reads CSVEDLQGTSYNEQFF. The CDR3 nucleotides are TGCAGCGTTGAAGATCTTCAGGGGACTAGCTACAATGAGCAGTTCTTC.

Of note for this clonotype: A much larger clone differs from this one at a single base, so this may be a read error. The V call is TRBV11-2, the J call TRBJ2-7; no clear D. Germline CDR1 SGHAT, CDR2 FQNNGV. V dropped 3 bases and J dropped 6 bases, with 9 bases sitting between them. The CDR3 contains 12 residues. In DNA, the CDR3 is TGTGCCAGCAGCTTCTTCAGCCGCGAGCAGTACTTC. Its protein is CASSFFSREQYF.

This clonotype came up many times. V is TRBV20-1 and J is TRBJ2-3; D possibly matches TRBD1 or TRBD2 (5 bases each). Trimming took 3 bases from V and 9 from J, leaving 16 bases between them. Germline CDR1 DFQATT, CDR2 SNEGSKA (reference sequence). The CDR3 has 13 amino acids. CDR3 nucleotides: TGCAGTGCTAGGGATCAAAGGTGGGGGACGCAGTATTTT. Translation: CSARDQRWGTQYF.

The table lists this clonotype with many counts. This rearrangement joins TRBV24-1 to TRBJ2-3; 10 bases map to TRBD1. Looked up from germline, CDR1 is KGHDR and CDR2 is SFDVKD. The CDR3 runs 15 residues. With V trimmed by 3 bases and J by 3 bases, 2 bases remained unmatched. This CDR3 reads CATSDRDRGTDTQYF. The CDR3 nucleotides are TGTGCCACCAGTGATCGGGACAGGGGTACAGATACGCAGTATTTT.

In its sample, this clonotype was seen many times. The CDR3 protein is CASSLVASPGGEQYF. In DNA, the CDR3 is TGTGCCAGCAGCTTAGTCGCCTCCCCCGGGGGCGAGCAGTACTTC. The V and J genes are TRBV7-9 and TRBJ2-7; D is perhaps TRBD2 (6 bases). The CDR3 is made up of 15 amino acids. V was cut by 1 base and J by 6 bases, with 16 bases left in between. CDR1 and CDR2 (germline): SEHNR, FQNEAQ (reference sequence).

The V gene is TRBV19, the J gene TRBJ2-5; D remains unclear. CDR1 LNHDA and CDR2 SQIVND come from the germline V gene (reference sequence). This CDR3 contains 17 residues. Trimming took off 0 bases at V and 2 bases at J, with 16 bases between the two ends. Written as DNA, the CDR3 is TGTGCCAGTAGTATAGATCTTGCGGTGACAAGTCAAGAGACCCAGTACTTC. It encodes CASSIDLAVTSQETQYF.

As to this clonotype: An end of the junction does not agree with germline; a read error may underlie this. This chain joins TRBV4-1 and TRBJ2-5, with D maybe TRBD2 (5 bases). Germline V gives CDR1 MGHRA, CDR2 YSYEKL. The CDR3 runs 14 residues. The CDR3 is CASSLWRTGEAQYF. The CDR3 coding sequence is TGCGCCAGCAGCCTTTGGAGGACCGGAGAGGCCCAGTACTTC.

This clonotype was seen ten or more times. The CDR3: CASSAPLVGQPQHF. CDR3 coding DNA: TGTGCCAGCAGTGCGCCCCTAGTAGGTCAGCCCCAGCATTTT. The chain couples TRBV6-6 to TRBJ1-5, with D unresolved. Per the germline V gene, CDR1 is MNHNY and CDR2 is SVGAGI (reference sequence). V was trimmed by 5 bases and J by 6 bases, leaving 14 bases between them. The CDR3 has 14 residues.